This T cell receptor beta chain stems from a study of cytomegalovirus exposure and HLA in healthy donors. The PCR employed 60 Vbeta primers together with 13 Jbeta primers. Generated by immunoSEQ multiplex PCR, the TCRdb table keeps only in-frame clones and is missing some. This table has 150,000 to 180,000 clones, approximately 79% appearing once. This clone was seen only a few times. The germline gives CDR1 SGHAT, CDR2 FQNNGV. There are 15 residues in the CDR3. The trim removed 4 bases at V and 5 bases at J, leaving 11 bases unmatched. The chain couples TRBV11-2 to TRBJ2-7, with TRBD1 identical over 7 bases. Sequences were obtained from PBMCs. This sequence was found in a woman in her 50s in good health and CMV-seropositive. CDR3 DNA: TGTGCCAGCAGCTCATACAGGGGCGTATCGAACGAGCAGTACTTC. It is translated as CASSSYRGVSNEQYF. The full variable domain, its missing parts supplied by reference TRBV11-2 and TRBJ2-7, is EAGVAQSPRYKIIEKRQSVAFWCNPISGHATLYWYQQILGQGPKLLIQFQNNGVVDDSQLPKDRFSAERLKGVDSTLKIQPAKLEDSAVYLCASSSYRGVSNEQYFGPGTRLTVT.